This T cell receptor beta chain was recovered during a study of shared clonotypes between healthy human individuals. General study findings and limits: Rarefaction curves obtained for sorted subsets showed sequencing incomplete despite large depth.

Replicate PCRs run on sorted subsets employed approximately 0.2 ug DNA, approximately 30,000 T cell genomes. Data came from immunoSEQ multiplex PCR; TCRdb stores just in-frame clones and leaves some out. Of roughly 2.5 million clones listed, around nine tenths are singletons. CDR3 length: 13 amino acids. CDR1 and CDR2 from the germline V gene are MDHEN and SYDVKM. V was trimmed by 6 bases and J by 7 bases, leaving 12 bases between them. Points on this clone: Its antigen is still unknown.

In the CD4+ fraction, cells were divided into CD45RA+ naive and CD45RA-negative memory subsets. The TCR sequence derives from a man younger than 35 in good health. Sequenced: naive CD4+ T cells sorted from blood. Stated subset: CD45RA+ positively selected. The chain links TRBV28 to TRBJ1-4, with D perhaps matching TRBD1 (5 bases). DNA for the CDR3: TGTGCCAGCAGGGGGGGGGTCACTGAAAAACTGTTTTTT. It yields the protein CASRGGVTEKLFF.